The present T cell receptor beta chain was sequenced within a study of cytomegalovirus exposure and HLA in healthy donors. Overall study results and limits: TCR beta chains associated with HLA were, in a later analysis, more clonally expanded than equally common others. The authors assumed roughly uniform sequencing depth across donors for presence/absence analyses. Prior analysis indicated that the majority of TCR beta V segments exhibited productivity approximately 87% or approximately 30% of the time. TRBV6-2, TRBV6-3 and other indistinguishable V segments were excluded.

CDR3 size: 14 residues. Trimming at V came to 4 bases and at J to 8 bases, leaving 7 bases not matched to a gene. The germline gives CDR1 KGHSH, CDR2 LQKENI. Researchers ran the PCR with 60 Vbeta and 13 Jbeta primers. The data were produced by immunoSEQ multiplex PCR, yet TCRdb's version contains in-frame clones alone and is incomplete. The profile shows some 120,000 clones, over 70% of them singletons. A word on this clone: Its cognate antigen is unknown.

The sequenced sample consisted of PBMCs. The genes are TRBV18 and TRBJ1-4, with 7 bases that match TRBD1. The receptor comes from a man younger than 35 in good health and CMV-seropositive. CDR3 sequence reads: CASSRDRENEKLFF. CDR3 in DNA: TGTGCCAGCTCACGTGACAGGGAGAACGAAAAACTGTTTTTT. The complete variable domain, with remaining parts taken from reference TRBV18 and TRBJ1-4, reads NAGVMQNPRHLVRRRGQEARLRCSPMKGHSHVYWYRQLPEEGLKFMVYLQKENIIDESGMPKERFSAEFPKEGPSILRIQQVVRGDSAAYFCASSRDRENEKLFFGSGTQLSVL.